Below, 21 T cell receptor beta chains from the same sample are listed, as sequenced in a study of blood T cell repertoires in COVID-19 (dated by TCRdb to 2018 to 2020). Libraries were prepared through the immunoSEQ multiplex PCR assay. TCRdb re-hosts the immuneACCESS table, in-frame sequences only. Its copies lack some clones; in the studies checked, an unresolved V gene accounts for under half of them, and the cause for the rest is not known. The sample includes roughly 260,000 clones, with around nine tenths observed a single time. The biggest ten clones account for approximately 9.4% of the sample. Sequencing input: peripheral blood. The receptor set was obtained from a man between 40 and 49 years old who had recovered from COVID-19.

The chain employs TRBV18 and TRBJ2-7; tentatively, D is TRBD1 (6 bases). There are 14 residues in the CDR3. CDR1 is KGHSH, CDR2 LQKENI, per germline. With 0 bases removed from V and 1 base from J, the gap between germline ends came to 7 bases. This CDR3 reads CASSPPGQSYEQYF. The CDR3 DNA reads as TGTGCCAGCTCACCACCTGGACAGTCCTACGAGCAGTACTTC.

The CDR3 loop reads CASSQDTSGLTEAFF. Written as DNA, the CDR3 is TGCGCCAGCAGCCAAGATACGTCAGGGCTCACTGAAGCTTTCTTT. The gene calls are TRBV4-3 and TRBJ1-1; D might be TRBD1 (5 bases). The CDR3 sequence is 15 residues long. CDR1 and CDR2 from the germline V gene are LGHNA and YSLEER. Trimming cost V 0 bases and J 4 bases, with 12 bases left between them.

The rearrangement links TRBV11-2 to TRBJ2-3, with 12 bases aligning to TRBD2. This CDR3 is built from 19 residues. The germline V gene encodes CDR1 SGHAT and CDR2 FQNNGV. The ends lost 5 bases at V and 4 bases at J; junction bases unmatched: 16. CDR3 nucleotide sequence: TGTGCCAGCAGCCCCGCCGGGAGGACTAGCGGGATTAAGCCAGATACGCAGTATTTT. This gives the protein CASSPAGRTSGIKPDTQYF.

Only a few counts were recorded for this clone. The rearrangement uses TRBV10-1 and TRBJ1-2, with unresolved D. The CDR3 is 13 residues long. Trimming removed 3 bases at V and 1 base at J, with 6 bases between. CDR1 is WNHNN and CDR2 is SYGVQD in the germline V gene (reference sequence). CDR3 in amino acids: CASSEADNYGYTF. CDR3 coding DNA: TGCGCCAGCAGTGAAGCCGATAACTATGGCTACACCTTC.

This clone showed up just a few times. V usage is TRBV7-8 and J usage is TRBJ2-2; 8 bases match TRBD2. The length of the CDR3 is 13 residues. Germline CDR1 is SGHVS and CDR2 is FQNEAQ. V trimming: 3 bases; J trimming: 7 bases; junction bases outside the gene matches: 1. CDR3 bases: TGTGCCAGCAGCTTCCGGGGGGGCGGGGAGCTGTTTTTT. Residues: CASSFRGGGELFF.

This clone was counted a single time. The chain uses TRBV24-1 and TRBJ2-1, with 10 bases matching TRBD2. The germline CDR1 and CDR2 sequences are KGHDR and SFDVKD. The V gene end was trimmed by 8 bases and the J gene end by 9 bases; junction bases not matched to a gene: 18. This CDR3 has 17 residues. CDR3 nucleotide sequence: TGTGCCACCACCTTAGCGGGAGGCTCTAGGTTCGGTTGTGAGCAGTTCTTC. Translation gives CATTLAGGSRFGCEQFF.

The chain carries TRBV2 and TRBJ2-7; D possibly corresponds to TRBD2 (7 bases). This CDR3 comprises 12 residues. CDR1 and CDR2 from the germline V gene are SNHLY and FYNNEI. V was cut by 8 bases and J by 5 bases, with 13 bases left in between. The CDR3 DNA reads as TGTGCCAGCCGATTGGGGGGGCACGAGCAGTACTTC. Protein: CASRLGGHEQYF.

The V call is TRBV10-3, the J call TRBJ2-7; D is possibly TRBD2 (6 bases). CDR3 length: 15 amino acids. V lost 0 bases, J lost 13 bases, and 22 bases lay in between. Germline loops: CDR1 ENHRY, CDR2 SYGVKD. CDR3 amino acids: CAISESRLAGSSYYF. In DNA, the CDR3 is TGTGCCATCAGTGAGTCGCGGCTGGCGGGGAGCAGTTATTACTTC.

The V and J genes are TRBV18 and TRBJ2-1, with 8 bases matching TRBD1. The length of the CDR3 is 15 residues. With V trimmed by 6 bases and J by 7 bases, 11 bases remained unmatched. CDR1 is KGHSH and CDR2 is LQKENI in the germline V gene. The CDR3 here is CASSPSRTGRNEQFF. The CDR3 DNA follows: TGTGCCAGCTCCCCTTCCCGGACAGGGAGGAATGAGCAGTTCTTC.

The rearrangement uses TRBV7-9 and TRBJ2-7, with TRBD1 matching 9 bases. V trimming: 5 bases; J trimming: 3 bases; junction bases outside the gene matches: 8. Germline CDR1 and CDR2: SEHNR and FQNEAQ (reference sequence). CDR3 length: 15 amino acids. The CDR3 DNA is TGTGCCAGCAGCGAACGGCTGGGACAGGGCTACGAGCAGTACTTC. It specifies CASSERLGQGYEQYF.

V gene TRBV11-2 combines with J gene TRBJ1-3, with 7 bases fitting TRBD1. CDR3 size: 16 residues. Germline V gene data show CDR1 as SGHAT and CDR2 as FQNNGV. V trimming: 4 bases; J trimming: 5 bases; junction bases outside the gene matches: 11. CDR3 residues: CASSSVGQVARNTIYF. CDR3 coding DNA: TGTGCCAGCAGCTCCGTTGGACAGGTTGCCCGAAACACCATATATTTT.

V usage is TRBV6-2 or TRBV6-3 and J usage is TRBJ2-4; D might be TRBD1 (6 bases). This CDR3 spans 15 amino acids. Germline V gene data show CDR1 as MNHEY and CDR2 as SVGEGT. V lost 6 bases and J 9 bases, leaving 21 bases between the germline ends. CDR3 DNA sequence: TGTGCCAGCAGCCAACCCACAGGGCCCGAAGGCATTCAGTACTTC. Translated: CASSQPTGPEGIQYF.

This clone has a handful of counts. The gene calls are TRBV7-3 and TRBJ2-1; the D gene is possibly TRBD1 (7 bases). CDR3 length equals 14 residues. Germline V CDR1 and CDR2: SGHTA, FQGTGA. Trimming took off 5 bases at V and 4 bases at J, with 12 bases between the two ends. CDR3 loop: CASSTAGGYNEQFF. CDR3 DNA: TGTGCCAGCAGCACCGCAGGGGGGTACAATGAGCAGTTCTTC.

V is TRBV27 and J is TRBJ2-1; TRBD1 might be the D (5 bases). V was cut by 5 bases and J by 9 bases, with 14 bases left in between. The germline CDR1 and CDR2 sequences are MNHEY and SMNVEV (reference sequence). This CDR3 is built from 13 residues. CDR3 bases: TGTGCCAGCAGTATCCGACCCGACAGTGAGCAGTTCTTC. This sequence encodes CASSIRPDSEQFF.

In its sample, this clone was seen a few times. The chain couples TRBV30 to TRBJ2-1; a possible D gene is TRBD2 (6 bases). Germline lookup yields CDR1 GTSNPN and CDR2 SVGIG (reference sequence). V gave up 2 bases and J gave up 4 bases, with 12 bases separating them. The CDR3 contains 14 residues. The CDR3 loop is CAWSLGLRYNEQFF. The CDR3 DNA sequence: TGTGCCTGGAGTTTGGGACTCCGATACAATGAGCAGTTCTTC. The full variable domain, in which reference TRBV30 and TRBJ2-1 provide the parts outside the CDR3, is SQTIHQWPATLVQPVGSPLSLECTVEGTSNPNLYWYRQAAGRGLQLLFYSVGIGQISSEVPQNLSASRPQDRQFILSSKKLLLSDSGFYLCAWSLGLRYNEQFFGPGTRLTVL.

The chain has TRBV6-5 and TRBJ2-1; maybe TRBD1 (6 bases). V was pared by 5 bases and J by 5 bases, with 16 bases between. Germline V gene data show CDR1 as MNHEY and CDR2 as SVGAGI. The CDR3 runs 15 residues. The CDR3: CASSRYREFDNEQFF. As DNA, the CDR3 is TGTGCCAGCAGTCGTTACAGGGAATTCGACAATGAGCAGTTCTTC.

This sequence joins TRBV12-5 and TRBJ2-1; TRBD2 agrees at 9 bases. From germline, CDR1 is LGHNT and CDR2 FRNRAP. V lost 2 bases to trimming and J lost 7 bases; unmatched junction nucleotides: 12. The CDR3 contains 17 residues. The CDR3 region has the DNA TGTGCTAGTGGTTTGCCGGCGGGGGGGTGGTTCGGGAATGAGCAGTTCTTC. Its protein product is CASGLPAGGWFGNEQFF.

The genes are TRBV30 and TRBJ2-7, with 10 bases fitting TRBD2. The J segment lost 3 bases and the V segment lost 1 base, leaving 18 bases of the junction unmatched. The CDR3 loop spans 19 amino acids. Germline values: CDR1 GTSNPN, CDR2 SVGIG (reference sequence). As DNA, the CDR3 is TGTGCCTGGAGTGCCGTCCTTAGCGGGAGGACCAAAATAGACTACGAGCAGTACTTC. Its protein is CAWSAVLSGRTKIDYEQYF. The complete variable domain, with remaining parts taken from reference TRBV30 and TRBJ2-7, reads SQTIHQWPATLVQPVGSPLSLECTVEGTSNPNLYWYRQAAGRGLQLLFYSVGIGQISSEVPQNLSASRPQDRQFILSSKKLLLSDSGFYLCAWSAVLSGRTKIDYEQYFGPGTRLTVT.

The gene calls are TRBV6-2 or TRBV6-3 and TRBJ2-5; the D is unclear. CDR3 size: 13 residues. From germline, CDR1 is MNHEY and CDR2 SVGEGT. V dropped 0 bases and J dropped 5 bases, with 7 bases sitting between them. CDR3 region: CASSYSFRETQYF. Written as DNA, the CDR3 is TGTGCCAGCAGTTACTCGTTCCGGGAGACCCAGTACTTC.

V is TRBV7-9 and J is TRBJ2-5, with D tentatively TRBD2 (6 bases). The length of the CDR3 is 15 residues. V lost 5 bases and J 1 base, leaving 14 bases between the germline ends. Germline loops: CDR1 SEHNR, CDR2 FQNEAQ (reference sequence). As DNA, the CDR3 is TGTGCCAGCAGCCCCCAGCGGGCACTCCAAGAGACCCAGTACTTC. This encodes CASSPQRALQETQYF.

This clone was recorded once. J is TRBJ1-1 and V is TRBV29-1; tentative D call: TRBD1 (5 bases). CDR3 length: 14 amino acids. Germline loops: CDR1 SQVTM, CDR2 ANQGSEA. V was trimmed by 4 bases and J by 5 bases, leaving 17 bases between them. In DNA form, the CDR3 reads TGCAGCGTTGGGTCGGGAGGGGCTTGGACTGAAGCTTTCTTT. This translates into CSVGSGGAWTEAFF. The full variable domain, rest sourced from reference TRBV29-1 and TRBJ1-1, is SAVISQKPSRDICQRGTSLTIQCQVDSQVTMMFWYRQQPGQSLTLIATANQGSEATYESGFVIDKFPISRPNLTFSTLTVSNMSPEDSSIYLCSVGSGGAWTEAFFGQGTRLTVV.